This T cell receptor (beta chain) comes out of a study of human T cells and chemical hapten exposure. Whole-study findings and limits: Expanded TCRs formed significantly more large CDR3 similarity clusters than controls.

Stated time point: patch test 3, about 24 weeks after DPC sensitization. Stated treatment: therapeutic diphenylcyclopropenone sensitization with weekly scalp DPC. MiXCR, run by TCRdb on the RACE reads, gives a single entry per CDR3 protein. The sample contains fewer than 200,000 distinct CDR3 sequences, 28% of which appear only once. CDR1 is DFQATT and CDR2 is SNEGSKA in the germline V gene (reference sequence). J lost 5 bases, V lost 6 bases, and 9 bases had no gene match. CDR3 size: 13 residues. This clonotype was seen more than once but under ten times. The antigen remains undetermined. The chain is built from TRBV20-1 and TRBJ2-7; 8 nucleotides line up with TRBD1. Sequences were derived from whole blood, sampled in connection with sensitization to the hapten diphenylcyclopropenone (DPC). The clonotype was recovered from a woman between 18 and 29 years old with alopecia areata. Some clones in this sample may be carry-over from other donors' samples. CDR3 sequence: CSAINDRGHEQYF. CDR3 coding DNA: TGCAGTGCGATCAACGACAGGGGCCACGAGCAGTACTTC.